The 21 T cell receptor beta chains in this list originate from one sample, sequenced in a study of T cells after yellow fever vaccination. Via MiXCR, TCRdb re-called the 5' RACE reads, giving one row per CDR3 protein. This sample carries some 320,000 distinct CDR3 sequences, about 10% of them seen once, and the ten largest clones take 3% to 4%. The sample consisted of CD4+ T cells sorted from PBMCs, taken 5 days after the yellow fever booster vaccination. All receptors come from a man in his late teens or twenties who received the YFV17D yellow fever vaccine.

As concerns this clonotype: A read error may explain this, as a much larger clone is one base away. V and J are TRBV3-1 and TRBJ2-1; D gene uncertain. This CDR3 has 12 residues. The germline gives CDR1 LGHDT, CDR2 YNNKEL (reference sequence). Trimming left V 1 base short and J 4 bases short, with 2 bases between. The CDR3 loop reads CASSQAYNEQFF. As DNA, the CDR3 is TGTGCCAGCAGCCAAGCGTACAATGAGCAGTTCTTC.

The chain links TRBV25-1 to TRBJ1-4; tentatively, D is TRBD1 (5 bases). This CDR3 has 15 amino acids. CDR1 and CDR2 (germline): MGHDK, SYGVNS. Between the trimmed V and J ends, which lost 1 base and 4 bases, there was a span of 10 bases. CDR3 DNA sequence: TGTGCCAGCAGTGAATCGGGGACTTATAATGAAAAACTGTTTTTT. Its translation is CASSESGTYNEKLFF.

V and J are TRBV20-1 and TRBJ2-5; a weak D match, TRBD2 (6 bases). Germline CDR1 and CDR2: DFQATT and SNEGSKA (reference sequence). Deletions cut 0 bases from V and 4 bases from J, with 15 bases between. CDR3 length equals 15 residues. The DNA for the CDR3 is TGCAGTGCTAGAGATCCGGCGGGGTCCAGAGAGACCCAGTACTTC. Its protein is CSARDPAGSRETQYF.

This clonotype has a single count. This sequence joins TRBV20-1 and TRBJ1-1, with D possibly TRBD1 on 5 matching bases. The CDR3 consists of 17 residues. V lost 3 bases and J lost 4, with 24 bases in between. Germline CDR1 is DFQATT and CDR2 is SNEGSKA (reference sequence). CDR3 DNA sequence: TGCAGTGCTAGCCCGGGAGCGAGGGGTAGGATTAGCACTGAAGCTTTCTTT. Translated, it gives CSASPGARGRISTEAFF.

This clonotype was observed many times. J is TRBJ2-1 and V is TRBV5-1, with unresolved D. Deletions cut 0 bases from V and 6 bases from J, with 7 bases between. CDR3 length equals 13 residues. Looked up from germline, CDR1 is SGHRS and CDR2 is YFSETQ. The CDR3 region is CASSLGVPNEQFF. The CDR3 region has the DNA TGCGCCAGCAGCTTGGGCGTACCCAATGAGCAGTTCTTC.

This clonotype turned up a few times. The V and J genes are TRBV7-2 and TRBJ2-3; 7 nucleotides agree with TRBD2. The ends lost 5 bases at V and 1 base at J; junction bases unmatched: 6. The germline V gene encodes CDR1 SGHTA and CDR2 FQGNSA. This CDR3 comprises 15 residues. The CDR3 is CASSPAGLRTDTQYF. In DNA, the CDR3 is TGTGCCAGCAGCCCAGCGGGGCTACGCACAGATACGCAGTATTTT.

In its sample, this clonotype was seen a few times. The CDR3 reads CASSAGLQETQYF. CDR3 coding DNA: TGCGCCAGCAGTGCGGGGCTCCAAGAGACCCAGTACTTC. V gene TRBV10-1 combines with J gene TRBJ2-5; D may be TRBD1 or TRBD2 (5 bases each). The germline V and J ends were trimmed by 4 bases and 1 base, with 7 bases remaining between them. CDR3 size: 13 residues. Germline CDR1 WNHNN, CDR2 SYGVQD (reference sequence).

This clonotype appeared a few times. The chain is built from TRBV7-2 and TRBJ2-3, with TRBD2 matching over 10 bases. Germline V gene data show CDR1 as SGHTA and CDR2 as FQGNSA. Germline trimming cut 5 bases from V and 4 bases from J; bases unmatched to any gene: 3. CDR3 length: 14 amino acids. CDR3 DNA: TGTGCCAGCAGCAAAGGACTAGCGGCAGATACGCAGTATTTT. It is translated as CASSKGLAADTQYF. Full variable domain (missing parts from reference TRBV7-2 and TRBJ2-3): GAGVSQSPSNKVTEKGKDVELRCDPISGHTALYWYRQSLGQGLEFLIYFQGNSAPDKSGLPSDRFSAERTGGSVSTLTIQRTQQEDSAVYLCASSKGLAADTQYFGPGTRLTVL.

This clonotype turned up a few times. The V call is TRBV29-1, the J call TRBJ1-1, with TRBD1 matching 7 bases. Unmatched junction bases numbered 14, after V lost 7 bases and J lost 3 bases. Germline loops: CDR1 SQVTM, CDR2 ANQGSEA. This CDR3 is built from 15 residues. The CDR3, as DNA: TGCAGCGGACAGATAAGACAGGGTAGGGACACTGAAGCTTTCTTT. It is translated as CSGQIRQGRDTEAFF.

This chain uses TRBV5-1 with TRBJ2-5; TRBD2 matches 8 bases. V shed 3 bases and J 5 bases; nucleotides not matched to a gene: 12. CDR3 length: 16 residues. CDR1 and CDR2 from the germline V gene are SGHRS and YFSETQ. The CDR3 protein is CASSSGGHSGVETQYF. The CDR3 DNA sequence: TGCGCCAGCAGCTCCGGCGGCCATAGCGGGGTGGAGACCCAGTACTTC.

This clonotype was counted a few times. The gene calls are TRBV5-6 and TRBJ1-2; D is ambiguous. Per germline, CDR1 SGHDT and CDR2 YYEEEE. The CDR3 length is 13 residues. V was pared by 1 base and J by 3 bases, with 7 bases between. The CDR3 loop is CASSLTLHYGYTF. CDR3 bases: TGTGCCAGCAGCTTGACACTCCACTATGGCTACACCTTC.

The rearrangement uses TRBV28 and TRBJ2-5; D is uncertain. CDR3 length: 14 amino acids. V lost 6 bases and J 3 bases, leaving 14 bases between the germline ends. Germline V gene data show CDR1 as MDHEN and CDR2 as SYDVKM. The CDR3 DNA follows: TGTGCCAGCAGCGGCGGCGGAATTGAAGAGACCCAGTACTTC. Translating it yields CASSGGGIEETQYF.

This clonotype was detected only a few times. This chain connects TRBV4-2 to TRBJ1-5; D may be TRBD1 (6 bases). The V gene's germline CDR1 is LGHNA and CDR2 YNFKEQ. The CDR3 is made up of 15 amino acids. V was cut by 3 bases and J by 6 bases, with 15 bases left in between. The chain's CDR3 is CASSQGATKGQPQHF. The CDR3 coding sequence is TGTGCCAGCAGCCAGGGGGCTACAAAAGGTCAGCCCCAGCATTTT.

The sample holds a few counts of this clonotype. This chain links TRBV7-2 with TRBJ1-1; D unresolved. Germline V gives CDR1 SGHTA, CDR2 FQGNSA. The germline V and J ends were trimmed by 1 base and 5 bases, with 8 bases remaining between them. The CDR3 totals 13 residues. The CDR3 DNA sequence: TGTGCCAGCAGCTTAGTGTCTCGTACTGAAGCTTTCTTT. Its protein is CASSLVSRTEAFF.

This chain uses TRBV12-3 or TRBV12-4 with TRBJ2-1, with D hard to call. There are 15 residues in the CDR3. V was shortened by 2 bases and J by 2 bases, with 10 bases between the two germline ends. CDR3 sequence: CASSLSPGPYNEQFF. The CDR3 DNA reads TGTGCCAGCAGTTTATCGCCCGGACCCTACAATGAGCAGTTCTTC.

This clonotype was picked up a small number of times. CDR3 in amino acids: CSAEQGPGTEAFF. In DNA, the CDR3 is TGCAGCGCGGAGCAGGGGCCGGGCACTGAAGCTTTCTTT. The rearrangement links TRBV29-1 to TRBJ1-1, with TRBD1 as a possible D gene (6 bases). Per the germline V gene, CDR1 is SQVTM and CDR2 is ANQGSEA. V was clipped by 7 bases and J by 4 bases, with 16 bases between them. CDR3 size: 13 residues.

CDR3 region: CASSLDRLPQFF. DNA for the CDR3: TGTGCCAGCAGCCTGGACAGGTTGCCGCAGTTCTTC. The chain recombines TRBV5-4 with TRBJ2-1, with 7 positions matching TRBD1. Germline CDR1 is SGHNT and CDR2 is YYREEE (reference sequence). The CDR3 totals 12 residues. Losses at the gene ends were 4 bases for V and 12 bases for J; bases not matched to a gene: 7. The full variable domain, in which reference TRBV5-4 and TRBJ2-1 provide the parts outside the CDR3, is ETGVTQSPTHLIKTRGQQVTLRCSSQSGHNTVSWYQQALGQGPQFIFQYYREEENGRGNFPPRFSGLQFPNYSSELNVNALELDDSALYLCASSLDRLPQFFGPGTRLTVL.

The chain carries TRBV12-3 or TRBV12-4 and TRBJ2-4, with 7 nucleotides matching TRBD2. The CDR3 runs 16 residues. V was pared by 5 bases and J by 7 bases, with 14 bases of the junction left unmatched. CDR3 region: CASSRIRGVGSNIQYF. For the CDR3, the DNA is TGTGCCAGCAGTCGTATCCGGGGGGTTGGGTCTAACATTCAGTACTTC.

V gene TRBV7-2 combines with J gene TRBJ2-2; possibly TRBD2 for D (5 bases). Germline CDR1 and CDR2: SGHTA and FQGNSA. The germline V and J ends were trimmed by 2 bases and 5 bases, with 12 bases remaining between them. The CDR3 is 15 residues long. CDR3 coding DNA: TGTGCCAGCAGCTTATGGATTGGAGGAACCGGGGAGCTGTTTTTT. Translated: CASSLWIGGTGELFF.

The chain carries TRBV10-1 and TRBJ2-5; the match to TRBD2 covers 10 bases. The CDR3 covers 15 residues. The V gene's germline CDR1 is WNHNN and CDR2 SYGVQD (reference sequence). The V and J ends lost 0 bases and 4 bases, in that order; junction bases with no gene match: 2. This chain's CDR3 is CASSESASGRETQYF. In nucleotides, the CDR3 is TGCGCCAGCAGTGAGTCGGCTAGCGGGAGAGAGACCCAGTACTTC.

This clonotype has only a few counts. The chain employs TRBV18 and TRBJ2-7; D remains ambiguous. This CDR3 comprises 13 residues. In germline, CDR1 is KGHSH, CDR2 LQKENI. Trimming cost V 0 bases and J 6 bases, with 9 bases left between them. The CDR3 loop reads CASSPPSSGEQYV. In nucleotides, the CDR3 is TGTGCCAGCTCACCACCGTCTTCTGGCGAGCAGTACGTC.